The 18 T cell receptor beta chains listed next were all sequenced from one sample in a study of shared clonotypes between healthy human individuals. The assay was immunoSEQ multiplex PCR, and TCRdb's table has in-frame clones only and misses some. The sample holds roughly 1,100,000 clones, roughly 80% seen once. The sample was memory CD4+ T cells sorted from blood. The subset is: CD45RA-negative fraction. These receptors all come from a man younger than 35 in good health.

This clone was counted a few times. The J gene is TRBJ1-5, the V gene TRBV6-6; perhaps TRBD1 as D (5 bases). V gave up 7 bases and J gave up 7 bases, with 17 bases separating them. CDR1 is MNHNY and CDR2 is SVGAGI in the germline V gene (reference sequence). CDR3 length: 14 amino acids. CDR3 amino acids: CASTLTPQGQPQHF. In DNA form, the CDR3 reads TGTGCCAGCACCCTCACCCCTCAGGGCCAGCCCCAGCATTTT.

The rearrangement joins TRBV28 to TRBJ1-2; weak D call: TRBD1 (5 bases). Deletions cut 8 bases from V and 5 bases from J, with 21 bases between. Looked up from germline, CDR1 is MDHEN and CDR2 is SYDVKM. The CDR3 extends over 15 amino acids. CDR3 protein: CASSSAQGSRYGYTF. The CDR3 region has the DNA TGTGCCAGCTCTTCAGCCCAGGGATCACGTTATGGCTACACCTTC.

Here the CDR3 reads CASRPGGVTINEKLFF. The CDR3, as DNA: TGTGCCAGCAGACCGGGGGGGGTTACCATAAATGAAAAACTGTTTTTT. V gene TRBV28 combines with J gene TRBJ1-4; possible D gene TRBD1, 5 bases. This CDR3 contains 16 residues. V was shortened by 6 bases and J by 5 bases, with 19 bases between the two germline ends. Germline CDR1 is MDHEN and CDR2 is SYDVKM.

This rearrangement joins TRBV27 to TRBJ1-2; the D gene is possibly TRBD1 (5 bases). The V gene lost 4 bases and the J gene lost 8 bases, with 11 bases spanning the gap. From germline, CDR1 is MNHEY and CDR2 SMNVEV (reference sequence). The CDR3 extends over 12 amino acids. The CDR3 nucleotides are TGTGCCAGCAGTTCCGGGGGTTACGGCTACACCTTC. This gives the protein CASSSGGYGYTF.

This clone was recorded once. The chain employs TRBV7-9 and TRBJ1-4; unclear D gene. Trimming stripped 5 bases from V and 0 bases from J, with 13 bases between. Per the germline V gene, CDR1 is SEHNR and CDR2 is FQNEAQ (reference sequence). This CDR3 spans 16 amino acids. CDR3 residues: CASSPQQASTNEKLFF. DNA for the CDR3: TGTGCCAGCAGCCCTCAACAAGCTTCAACTAATGAAAAACTGTTTTTT.

For this clone: Other DNA variants within this sample encode the same CDR3. The rearrangement uses TRBV30 and TRBJ1-1; no clear D. Trimming took 1 base from V and 2 from J, leaving 8 bases between them. The CDR3 loop spans 13 amino acids. CDR1 and CDR2 (germline): GTSNPN, SVGIG (reference sequence). This CDR3 is CAWSGGVNTEAFF. The CDR3 DNA reads TGTGCCTGGAGTGGGGGAGTCAACACTGAAGCTTTCTTT.

The chain uses TRBV4-3 and TRBJ2-5, with no clear D. The CDR3 spans 13 residues. Trimming removed 1 base from V and 3 bases from J, with 6 bases in between. Per the germline V gene, CDR1 is LGHNA and CDR2 is YSLEER. The CDR3 region is CASSQVVKETQYF. In nucleotides, the CDR3 is TGCGCCAGCAGCCAAGTCGTCAAAGAGACCCAGTACTTC.

V gene TRBV29-1 combines with J gene TRBJ2-2; D is ambiguous. Trimming stripped 7 bases from V and 5 bases from J, with 8 bases between. The CDR3 has 11 amino acids. CDR1 is SQVTM, CDR2 ANQGSEA, per germline. Here the CDR3 DNA reads TGCAGCGCCCAGGCGACCGGGGAGCTGTTTTTT. This translates into CSAQATGELFF.

The chain recombines TRBV7-9 with TRBJ2-5; D uncertain. Deletions cut 3 bases from V and 5 bases from J, with 13 bases between. The CDR3 runs to 14 residues. CDR1 and CDR2 (germline): SEHNR, FQNEAQ (reference sequence). CDR3 coding DNA: TGTGCCAGCAGCTTGGACGGGTGGGGTGAGACCCAGTACTTC. This encodes CASSLDGWGETQYF.

This chain joins TRBV7-2 and TRBJ2-1; possibly TRBD2 for D (6 bases). The CDR3 spans 15 residues. Trimming left V 5 bases short and J 4 bases short, with 15 bases between. The V gene's germline CDR1 is SGHTA and CDR2 FQGNSA. The CDR3 protein is CASSPGRGEYNEQFF. The CDR3 DNA sequence: TGTGCCAGCAGCCCGGGCCGCGGGGAGTACAATGAGCAGTTCTTC. The full variable domain, in which reference TRBV7-2 and TRBJ2-1 provide the parts outside the CDR3, is GAGVSQSPSNKVTEKGKDVELRCDPISGHTALYWYRQSLGQGLEFLIYFQGNSAPDKSGLPSDRFSAERTGGSVSTLTIQRTQQEDSAVYLCASSPGRGEYNEQFFGPGTRLTVL.

Regarding this clone: A much larger clone differs by one base, so this may be a read error. Other DNA sequences from this sample encode an identical CDR3 as well. The chain combines TRBV7-2 with TRBJ2-3, with D uncertain. This CDR3 is built from 12 residues. The V end lost 1 base, the J end lost 3 bases, and 2 bases lay between the germline ends. Germline CDR1 and CDR2: SGHTA and FQGNSA. CDR3: CASSLDTDTQYF. The CDR3 region has the DNA TGTGCCAGCAGCTTAGATACAGATACGCAGTATTTT. Filled out from reference TRBV7-2 and TRBJ2-3, the complete variable domain reads GAGVSQSPSNKVTEKGKDVELRCDPISGHTALYWYRQSLGQGLEFLIYFQGNSAPDKSGLPSDRFSAERTGGSVSTLTIQRTQQEDSAVYLCASSLDTDTQYFGPGTRLTVL.

This sequence joins TRBV15 and TRBJ1-2; 7 nucleotides match TRBD1. In germline, CDR1 is LNHNV, CDR2 YYDKDF (reference sequence). V trimming: 5 bases; J trimming: 4 bases; junction bases outside the gene matches: 7. The length of the CDR3 is 14 residues. The CDR3 nucleotides read TGTGCCACCAGCGAGGGGAGGGACAGCTATGGCTACACCTTC. Residues: CATSEGRDSYGYTF.

This clone was observed a handful of times. The chain carries TRBV28 and TRBJ1-2; perhaps TRBD1 as D (5 bases). With 3 bases removed from V and 1 base from J, the gap between germline ends came to 9 bases. This CDR3 contains 14 residues. Germline values: CDR1 MDHEN, CDR2 SYDVKM. The CDR3 sequence is CASSFGQGNYGYTF. The CDR3 region has the DNA TGTGCCAGCAGTTTCGGTCAGGGTAACTATGGCTACACCTTC.

The CDR3 nucleotides read TGTGCCACCAGAAGACAGGGTCGGGAGACCCAGTACTTC. This translates into CATRRQGRETQYF. This rearrangement joins TRBV15 to TRBJ2-5; 7 bases are shared with TRBD1. CDR1 and CDR2 from the germline V gene are LNHNV and YYDKDF (reference sequence). The V and J ends lost 6 bases and 5 bases, in that order; junction bases with no gene match: 6. This CDR3 contains 13 residues. Drawing the rest from reference TRBV15 and TRBJ2-5, the complete variable domain is DAMVIQNPRYQVTQFGKPVTLSCSQTLNHNVMYWYQQKSSQAPKLLFHYYDKDFNNEADTPDNFQSRRPNTSFCFLDIRSPGLGDTAMYLCATRRQGRETQYFGPGTRLLVL.

This chain uses TRBV7-9 with TRBJ2-7, with D perhaps matching TRBD1 (5 bases). Germline V CDR1 and CDR2: SEHNR, FQNEAQ (reference sequence). Trimming cost V 6 bases and J 3 bases, with 12 bases left between them. The CDR3 sequence is 13 residues long. The CDR3 loop reads CASSRGHNYEQYF. DNA for the CDR3: TGTGCCAGCAGTCGAGGACATAACTACGAGCAGTACTTC.

The chain is built from TRBV29-1 and TRBJ2-5; 7 bases fit TRBD1. V trimming: 3 bases; J trimming: 7 bases; junction bases outside the gene matches: 14. The CDR3 is 15 residues long. CDR1 is SQVTM and CDR2 is ANQGSEA in the germline V gene. CDR3 in amino acids: CSVELGDRASGTQYF. The CDR3 DNA is TGCAGCGTTGAGCTGGGCGACAGGGCCTCAGGGACCCAGTACTTC.

V usage is TRBV10-2 and J usage is TRBJ2-3; D gene unclear. The CDR3 spans 12 residues. Trimming cost V 6 bases and J 3 bases, with 7 bases left between them. CDR1 is WSHSY and CDR2 is SAAADI in the germline V gene. The CDR3 nucleotides are TGCGCCAGCAGCGAACAGACAGATACGCAGTATTTT. It translates to CASSEQTDTQYF.

Concerning this clone: Since a much larger clone is just one base distant, this may be a read error. The gene calls are TRBV5-4 and TRBJ2-3; D uncertain. V was trimmed by 0 bases and J by 4 bases, leaving 0 bases between them. CDR1 is SGHNT, CDR2 YYREEE, per germline (reference sequence). The CDR3 is 11 residues long. The CDR3 is CASSLADTQYF. CDR3 bases: TGTGCCAGCAGCTTGGCAGATACGCAGTATTTT.